This TCR beta chain was captured in a study of blood T cell repertoires in COVID-19. Study as a whole: The United States, Italy and Spain were the sources of the acute and convalescent COVID-19 samples. T cells, B-cell-depleted T cells, or PBMCs supplied cDNA or gDNA.

Germline V gene lookup returns CDR1 MNHEY and CDR2 SVGEGT. The CDR3 extends over 15 amino acids. The V segment lost 4 bases and the J segment 7 bases; nucleotides outside the gene matches: 8. Per the original data handling: For nucleated cells, counts were estimated from reference gene primer amplification. Profiling relied on immunoSEQ multiplex PCR, and the TCRdb table lists in-frame clones only, not all of them. V and J calls and clone size follow that table, whereas D and trimming were derived from the DNA. The sample carries over 100,000 clones, 84% recorded once. The chain has TRBV6-2 or TRBV6-3 and TRBJ2-3, with TRBD2 matching over 10 bases. The sequence was obtained from a woman aged 50 to 60 with acute or convalescent COVID-19. Sequencing input: peripheral blood. CDR3 protein: CASSSAGLAEYTQYF. In nucleotides, the CDR3 is TGTGCCAGCAGTTCCGCTGGACTAGCGGAGTATACGCAGTATTTT.